The rows below give T cell receptor beta chains drawn from one sample of a study of T cell responses to AZD1222 COVID-19 vaccine. Measured with immunoSEQ multiplex PCR; TCRdb has only the in-frame clones, and not every one. In the table there are approximately 100,000 clones, over 75% of which are singletons. The sequenced sample was peripheral blood, obtained 28 days after the second AZD1222 dose. These receptors came from an adult who received the AZD1222 COVID-19 vaccine. CDR3s leave out the opening cysteine and the closing phenylalanine or tryptophan. The order of the fields is V gene, CDR3 protein.

>TRBV6-5
ASRPQGYYGYT
>TRBV28
ASSSRMALGATNEKLF
>TRBV10-1
ATTFNRDGLYEQY
>TRBV7-9
ASSLNRPNTEAF
>TRBV3-1/TRBV3-2
ASSPMTGLTYEQY
>TRBV4-3
ASSQGGEARGATEAF
>TRBV24-1
ATSPSEGLSYNEQF
>TRBV7-6
ASSLAGADNSPLH
>TRBV2
ASSDGGRVDEKLF
>TRBV30
AWSTKRGERGNQPQH
>TRBV13
ASTRDRVEGKNIQY
>TRBV15
ATSRDRGSYNEQF
>TRBV18
ASSPLSANTEAF
>TRBV2
ASSEGTGQSPLH
>TRBV29-1
SVFERLAGVGEQY
>TRBV19
ASSKPGTGSYEQY
>TRBV3-1/TRBV3-2
ASSQAGWAAFNEQF
>TRBV6-5
ASRGQGLALNEQY
>TRBV28
ASSTRDLAKNIQY
>TRBV27
ASSFLTGGTEAF
>TRBV27
ASSFWAAGNTGELF
>TRBV18
ASSLRTSGSTDTQY
>TRBV19
ASSIEGLAGGYAGELF